This passage covers 13 T cell receptor beta chains from one sample sequenced in a study of T cell responses to AZD1222 COVID-19 vaccine. TCRdb's copy holds only in-frame clones and misses some; the assay was immunoSEQ multiplex PCR. The sample shows about 130,000 clones, 80% to 90% of them seen only once. The sequencing used peripheral blood, collected 28 days after the second AZD1222 dose. These receptors were taken from an adult who received the AZD1222 COVID-19 vaccine.

The J gene is TRBJ2-2, the V gene TRBV7-6; tentatively, D is TRBD2 (6 bases). Trimming shortened V by 5 bases and J by 0 bases, and 16 bases separated the two germline ends. This CDR3 spans 17 amino acids. Germline values: CDR1 SGHVS, CDR2 FNYEAQ. CDR3 residues: CASSPRLAGPNTGELFF. In DNA, the CDR3 is TGTGCCAGCAGCCCCCGATTGGCGGGACCGAACACCGGGGAGCTGTTTTTT.

The gene calls are TRBV5-1 and TRBJ1-1; no firm D call. This CDR3 has 15 residues. Germline-derived CDR1 and CDR2 are SGHRS and YFSETQ. Trimming took 0 bases from V and 3 from J, leaving 12 bases between them. The CDR3 DNA reads TGCGCCAGCAGCTTGGCAGGCAGCAGCGACACTGAAGCTTTCTTT. Encoded protein: CASSLAGSSDTEAFF.

This chain links TRBV6-5 with TRBJ1-4; D is unresolved. V was pared by 8 bases and J by 5 bases, with 12 bases between. CDR1 and CDR2 (germline): MNHEY, SVGAGI. This CDR3 has 13 amino acids. CDR3 residues: CASGRAENEKLFF. In DNA form, the CDR3 reads TGTGCCAGCGGTAGGGCAGAGAATGAAAAACTGTTTTTT.

The chain employs TRBV7-2 and TRBJ2-5; D perhaps matches TRBD2 (5 bases). Germline V gene lookup returns CDR1 SGHTA and CDR2 FQGNSA. With 0 bases removed from V and 4 bases from J, the gap between germline ends came to 9 bases. The CDR3 has 14 residues. CDR3 nucleotide sequence: TGTGCCAGCAGCTTAGCGCGAGGGATAGAGACCCAGTACTTC. Translating gives CASSLARGIETQYF.

The genes are TRBV4-3 and TRBJ1-3, with unresolved D. Trimming shortened V by 1 base and J by 0 bases, and 10 bases separated the two germline ends. Germline V lookup: CDR1 LGHNA, CDR2 YSLEER. This CDR3 spans 16 amino acids. CDR3 in amino acids: CASSQVWDSSGNTIYF. DNA of the CDR3: TGCGCCAGCAGCCAAGTTTGGGATTCCTCTGGAAACACCATATATTTT.

The chain joins TRBV6-5 to TRBJ1-5; D is ambiguous. Trimming shortened V by 2 bases and J by 9 bases, and 11 bases separated the two germline ends. The CDR3 totals 13 residues. The germline V gene encodes CDR1 MNHEY and CDR2 SVGAGI. For the CDR3, the DNA is TGTGCCAGCAGTTACGCAATAGATCGGCCCCAGCATTTT. Its translation: CASSYAIDRPQHF.

The chain uses TRBV6-5 and TRBJ2-7; the D gene is possibly TRBD2 (5 bases). The germline gives CDR1 MNHEY, CDR2 SVGAGI. V was clipped by 6 bases and J by 2 bases, with 14 bases between them. This CDR3 contains 14 residues. CDR3 DNA: TGTGCCAGCAGACCCGACGGAGGCCCCTACGAGCAGTACTTC. This encodes CASRPDGGPYEQYF.

This clone was seen only once. The J gene is TRBJ1-6, the V gene TRBV19; 7 bases fit TRBD1. V lost 7 bases and J lost 7; bases outside the gene matches: 7. Germline CDR1 and CDR2: LNHDA and SQIVND (reference sequence). CDR3 length: 14 residues. The CDR3 DNA is TGTGCCAGTAAAATGACAGGGTACAATTCACCCCTCCACTTT. Protein product: CASKMTGYNSPLHF.

J is TRBJ2-5 and V is TRBV7-9, with D unresolved. Germline assignment: CDR1 SEHNR and CDR2 FQNEAQ (reference sequence). V lost 1 base and J 5 bases, leaving 11 bases between the germline ends. The CDR3 totals 14 residues. The CDR3 region has the DNA TGTGCCAGCAGCTTAGAATGGTCCGGCGAGACCCAGTACTTC. Its protein product is CASSLEWSGETQYF.

This clone appeared a few times. The chain carries TRBV2 and TRBJ2-1; 7 nucleotides match TRBD2. CDR1 and CDR2 from the germline V gene are SNHLY and FYNNEI. This CDR3 region has 15 residues. Unmatched junction bases numbered 7, after V lost 8 bases and J lost 0 bases. The CDR3 nucleotides are TGTGCCAGCGGGGCCGGGACTACCTCCTACAATGAGCAGTTCTTC. Amino acid sequence: CASGAGTTSYNEQFF. The full variable domain, its missing parts supplied by reference TRBV2 and TRBJ2-1, is EPEVTQTPSHQVTQMGQEVILRCVPISNHLYFYWYRQILGQKVEFLVSFYNNEISEKSEIFDDQFSVERPDGSNFTLKIRSTKLEDSAMYFCASGAGTTSYNEQFFGPGTRLTVL.

The J gene is TRBJ2-3, the V gene TRBV14; D gene unclear. This CDR3 spans 12 amino acids. V was cut by 4 bases and J by 7 bases, with 9 bases left in between. Germline CDR1 reads SGHDN; CDR2 reads FVKESK. The CDR3 spells CASSPHVYTQYF. DNA of the CDR3: TGTGCCAGCAGCCCGCATGTATATACGCAGTATTTT.

V and J are TRBV5-1 and TRBJ1-4; a possible D gene is TRBD1 (5 bases). The germline V and J ends were trimmed by 4 bases and 5 bases, with 12 bases remaining between them. Germline-derived CDR1 and CDR2 are SGHRS and YFSETQ. This CDR3 region has 14 residues. The CDR3 protein is CASSRDGLNEKLFF. In DNA form, the CDR3 reads TGCGCCAGCAGCCGGGACGGATTAAATGAAAAACTGTTTTTT.

CDR3 protein: CASSLEGGSYGYTF. In nucleotides, the CDR3 is TGTGCCAGCAGCTTAGAAGGTGGCAGCTATGGCTACACCTTC. V and J are TRBV7-9 and TRBJ1-2; D not certain. The CDR3 extends over 14 amino acids. V was pared by 1 base and J by 4 bases, with 10 bases between. The germline CDR1 and CDR2 sequences are SEHNR and FQNEAQ (reference sequence). Drawing the rest from reference TRBV7-9 and TRBJ1-2, the complete variable domain is DTGVSQNPRHKITKRGQNVTFRCDPISEHNRLYWYRQTLGQGPEFLTYFQNEAQLEKSRLLSDRFSAERPKGSFSTLEIQRTEQGDSAMYLCASSLEGGSYGYTFGSGTRLTVV.